One T cell receptor beta chain is described in this entry. Its specificity is unknown. Distinct nucleotide sequences in the sample also encode this CDR3. Assay: immunoSEQ multiplex PCR; the TCRdb copy retains only in-frame clones and omits some. The table records more than 45,000 clones, around 84% of them present only once. The CDR3 loop spans 13 amino acids. V was trimmed by 3 bases and J by 2 bases, leaving 7 bases between them. Germline V gives CDR1 SEHNR, CDR2 FQNEAQ (reference sequence). This sample is part of a study of OX40 agonist ivuxolimab in advanced cancers. Across the whole study: Those enrolled were 82.7% male, with a mean age of about 60 years and ages from roughly 20 to 85. General study points: More expanded clones were found, on average, in CD8+ than in CD4+ T cells.

J is TRBJ2-5 and V is TRBV7-9; D possibly matches TRBD1 or TRBD2 (5 bases each). The TCR was taken from an adult with an advanced solid tumor such as melanoma, head and neck, liver or kidney cancer. The sample consisted of CD4+ or CD8+ T cells sorted from blood, taken in a trial of the OX40 agonist ivuxolimab. The CDR3 nucleotides are TGTGCCAGCAGCTTGAGGGGTCAAGAGACCCAGTACTTC. Translating it yields CASSLRGQETQYF.